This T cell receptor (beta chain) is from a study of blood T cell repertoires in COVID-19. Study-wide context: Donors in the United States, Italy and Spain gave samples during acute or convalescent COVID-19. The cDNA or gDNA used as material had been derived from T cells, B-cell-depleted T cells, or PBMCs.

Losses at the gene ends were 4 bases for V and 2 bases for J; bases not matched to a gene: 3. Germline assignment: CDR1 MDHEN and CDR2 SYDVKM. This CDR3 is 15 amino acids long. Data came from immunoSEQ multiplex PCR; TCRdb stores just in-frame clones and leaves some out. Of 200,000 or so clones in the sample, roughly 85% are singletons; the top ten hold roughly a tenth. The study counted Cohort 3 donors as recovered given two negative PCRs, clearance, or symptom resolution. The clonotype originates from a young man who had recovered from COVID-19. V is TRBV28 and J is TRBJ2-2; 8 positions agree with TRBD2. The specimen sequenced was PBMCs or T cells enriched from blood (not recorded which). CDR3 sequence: CASSSLAGNTGELFF. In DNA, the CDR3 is TGTGCCAGCAGTTCCTTAGCGGGAAACACCGGGGAGCTGTTTTTT.